This T cell receptor (beta chain) comes out of a study of blood T cell repertoires in COVID-19. The CDR3 has 17 residues. Germline loops: CDR1 LGHNA, CDR2 YNFKEQ. V was clipped by 3 bases and J by 0 bases, with 16 bases between them. Methods used by the authors: Amplification with reference gene primers provided the estimates of nucleated cell counts. Sequencing used immunoSEQ multiplex PCR; TCRdb keeps in-frame clones, though not all of them. D and trimming come from the DNA, and the V and J calls and clone size come from that table. This sample has under 350,000 clones; roughly 91% occur once, and the top ten carry approximately 2%. Participant reports of clinical history set cohort assignment.

The specimen was PBMCs or T cells enriched from blood (not recorded which). The rearrangement uses TRBV4-2 and TRBJ2-3; weak D call: TRBD2 (6 bases). The receptor was derived from a woman in her fifties or sixties who had recovered from COVID-19. The CDR3 bases are TGTGCCAGCAGCCAGAGGGTAAAGGAGGGGAGCACAGATACGCAGTATTTT. This encodes CASSQRVKEGSTDTQYF.